This TCR beta chain came from a study of T cell responses to AZD1222 COVID-19 vaccine. Study results and caveats: Females made up more of the donors, who were largely white British, and clonal diversity may have come out too low.

The CDR3 covers 14 residues. Germline V gives CDR1 SGHTS, CDR2 YDEGEE. V trimming: 6 bases; J trimming: 1 base; junction bases outside the gene matches: 4. The assay was immunoSEQ multiplex PCR, and TCRdb's table has in-frame clones only and misses some. The table lists 100,000 to 130,000 clones, about nine tenths of them singletons. Comment on this clone: Its target is not known.

The receptor comes from an adult who received the AZD1222 COVID-19 vaccine. This material consisted of peripheral blood, taken 28 days after the second AZD1222 dose. The chain carries TRBV5-8 and TRBJ1-5, with 7 bases fitting TRBD1. CDR3 region: CASIIQGSNQPQHF. The DNA of the CDR3 is TGTGCCAGCATCATACAGGGGAGCAATCAGCCCCAGCATTTT.